One and the same sample provided the 5 T cell receptor beta chains below, sequenced in a study of blood T cells in healthy people across ages. Primers used in a second PCR of about 6 to 11 cycles were a sample-barcoded 5' primer and a J-beta primer mix. TCRdb used MiXCR to reprocess the 5' RACE reads, holding one entry per CDR3 protein. There are about 1.4 million distinct CDR3 sequences in the sample; approximately 63% occur only once, and about 6.3% lies in the top ten. Sequencing used blood. The source is a man younger than 30 in good health.

The rearrangement uses TRBV27 and TRBJ2-2, with a weak D call TRBD1 (6 bases). Looked up from germline, CDR1 is MNHEY and CDR2 is SMNVEV (reference sequence). This CDR3 comprises 15 residues. Between the trimmed V and J ends, which lost 5 bases and 2 bases, there was a span of 12 bases. The CDR3 DNA follows: TGTGCCAGCAGTCCGGACAGTTTTAACACCGGGGAGCTGTTTTTT. This codes for CASSPDSFNTGELFF.

The CDR3 is CSARTGGGRYEQFF. CDR3 nucleotide sequence: TGCAGTGCTAGGACAGGCGGGGGGCGGTATGAGCAGTTCTTC. The chain employs TRBV20-1 and TRBJ2-1, with 8 bases that match TRBD2. Per the germline V gene, CDR1 is DFQATT and CDR2 is SNEGSKA (reference sequence). CDR3 size: 14 residues. V was clipped by 3 bases and J by 8 bases; unmatched bases: 9.

The rearrangement uses TRBV27 and TRBJ2-3; 12 nucleotides line up with TRBD2. The CDR3 runs to 15 residues. Germline V CDR1 and CDR2: MNHEY, SMNVEV (reference sequence). The V gene end was trimmed by 7 bases and the J gene end by 1 base; junction bases not matched to a gene: 3. The CDR3 bases are TGTGCCAGCATCCGGACTAGCGGGGGCACAGATACGCAGTATTTT. The encoded protein is CASIRTSGGTDTQYF.

This clonotype has a handful of counts. This rearrangement joins TRBV7-2 to TRBJ2-7; 7 bases are shared with TRBD1. The CDR3 spans 15 residues. Germline V gene lookup returns CDR1 SGHTA and CDR2 FQGNSA. V was pared by 5 bases and J by 7 bases, with 14 bases of the junction left unmatched. The CDR3 reads CASSAGTAQLEEQYF. CDR3 in DNA: TGTGCCAGCAGCGCCGGGACAGCGCAACTGGAGGAGCAGTACTTC.

V gene TRBV25-1 combines with J gene TRBJ2-1, with TRBD2 identical over 8 bases. This CDR3 is 16 amino acids long. Germline lookup yields CDR1 MGHDK and CDR2 SYGVNS. J gave up 5 bases and V 4 bases, and 10 bases lay outside the gene matches. The CDR3 DNA follows: TGTGCCAGCAGTGCCCTGGTAGCGGGGTTTCACAATGAGCAGTTCTTC. It translates to CASSALVAGFHNEQFF.